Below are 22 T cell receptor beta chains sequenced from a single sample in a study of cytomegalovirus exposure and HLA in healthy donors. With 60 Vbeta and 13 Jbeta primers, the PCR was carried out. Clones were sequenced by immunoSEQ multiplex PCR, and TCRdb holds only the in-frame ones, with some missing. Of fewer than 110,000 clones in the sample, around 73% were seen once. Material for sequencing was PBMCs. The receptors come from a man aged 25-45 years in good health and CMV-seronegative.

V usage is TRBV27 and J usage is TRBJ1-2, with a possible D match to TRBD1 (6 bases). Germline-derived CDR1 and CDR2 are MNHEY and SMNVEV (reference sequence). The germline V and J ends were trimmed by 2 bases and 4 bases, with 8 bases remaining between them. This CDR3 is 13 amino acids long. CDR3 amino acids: CASSLGGLYGYTF. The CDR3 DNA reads TGTGCCAGCAGTTTAGGGGGCCTCTATGGCTACACCTTC.

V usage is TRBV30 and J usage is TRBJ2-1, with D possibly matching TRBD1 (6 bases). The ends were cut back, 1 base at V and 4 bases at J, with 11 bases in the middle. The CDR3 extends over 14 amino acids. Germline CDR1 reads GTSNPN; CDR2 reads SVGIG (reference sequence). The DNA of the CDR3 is TGTGCCTGGAGTGGAGAGAGGGGGTACAATGAGCAGTTCTTC. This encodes CAWSGERGYNEQFF.

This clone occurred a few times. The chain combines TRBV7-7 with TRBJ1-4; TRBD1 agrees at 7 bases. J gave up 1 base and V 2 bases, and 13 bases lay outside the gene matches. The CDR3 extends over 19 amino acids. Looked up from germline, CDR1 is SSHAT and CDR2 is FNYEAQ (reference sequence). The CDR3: CASSLWEQGRVETNEKLFF. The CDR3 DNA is TGTGCCAGCAGCTTATGGGAACAGGGGCGGGTAGAAACTAATGAAAAACTGTTTTTT. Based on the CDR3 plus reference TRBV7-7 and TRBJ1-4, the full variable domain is GAGVSQSPRYKVTKRGQDVTLRCDPISSHATLYWYQQALGQGPEFLTYFNYEAQPDKSGLPSDRFSAERPEGSISTLTIQRTEQRDSAMYRCASSLWEQGRVETNEKLFFGSGTQLSVL.

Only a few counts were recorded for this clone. The CDR3 loop reads CASKGTGASTDTQYF. The CDR3 DNA follows: TGTGCCAGCAAAGGAACAGGGGCCAGCACAGATACGCAGTATTTT. This chain joins TRBV6-1 and TRBJ2-3; 7 bases are a match to TRBD1. CDR1 and CDR2 (germline): MNHNS, SASEGT. There are 15 residues in the CDR3. After removal of 7 bases from V and 0 bases from J, the junction contained 7 bases not matched to a gene.

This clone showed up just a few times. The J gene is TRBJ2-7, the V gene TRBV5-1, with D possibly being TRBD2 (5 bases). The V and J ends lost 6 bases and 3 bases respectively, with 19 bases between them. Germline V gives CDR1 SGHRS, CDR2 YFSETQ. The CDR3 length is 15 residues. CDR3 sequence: CASNPRRSGGYEQYF. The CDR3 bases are TGCGCCAGCAATCCGAGGAGGAGTGGAGGCTACGAGCAGTACTTC. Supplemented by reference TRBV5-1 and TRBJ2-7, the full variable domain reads KAGVTQTPRYLIKTRGQQVTLSCSPISGHRSVSWYQQTPGQGLQFLFEYFSETQRNKGNFPGRFSGRQFSNSRSEMNVSTLELGDSALYLCASNPRRSGGYEQYFGPGTRLTVT.

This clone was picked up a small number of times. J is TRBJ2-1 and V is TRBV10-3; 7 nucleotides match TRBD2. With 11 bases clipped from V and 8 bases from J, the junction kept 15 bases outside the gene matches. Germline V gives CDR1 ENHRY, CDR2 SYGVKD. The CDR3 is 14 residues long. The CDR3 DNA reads TGTGCCTCCCGGGGGGACCGGGGTCGGGATGAGCAGTTCTTC. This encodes CASRGDRGRDEQFF.

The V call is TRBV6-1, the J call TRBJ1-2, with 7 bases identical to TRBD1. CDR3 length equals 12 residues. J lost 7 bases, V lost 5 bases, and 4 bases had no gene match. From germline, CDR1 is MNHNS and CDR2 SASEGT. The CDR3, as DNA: TGTGCCAGCAGTACGACAGGGTTTGGCTACACCTTC. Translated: CASSTTGFGYTF.

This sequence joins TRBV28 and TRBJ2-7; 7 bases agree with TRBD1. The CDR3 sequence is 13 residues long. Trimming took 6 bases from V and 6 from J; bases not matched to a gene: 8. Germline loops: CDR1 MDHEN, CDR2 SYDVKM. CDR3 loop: CASRGTAVSEQYF. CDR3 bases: TGTGCCAGCAGGGGGACAGCGGTATCCGAGCAGTACTTC.

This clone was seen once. The CDR3, as DNA: TGTGCCAGCAGCTCAGGGTTTTATGGCTACACCTTC. Its protein is CASSSGFYGYTF. This chain connects TRBV2 to TRBJ1-2, with TRBD1 as a possible D gene (5 bases). Trimming took off 6 bases at V and 5 bases at J, with 10 bases between the two ends. Germline loops: CDR1 SNHLY, CDR2 FYNNEI. The CDR3 length is 12 residues. Full variable domain (outside the CDR3, taken from reference TRBV2 and TRBJ1-2): EPEVTQTPSHQVTQMGQEVILRCVPISNHLYFYWYRQILGQKVEFLVSFYNNEISEKSEIFDDQFSVERPDGSNFTLKIRSTKLEDSAMYFCASSSGFYGYTFGSGTRLTVV.

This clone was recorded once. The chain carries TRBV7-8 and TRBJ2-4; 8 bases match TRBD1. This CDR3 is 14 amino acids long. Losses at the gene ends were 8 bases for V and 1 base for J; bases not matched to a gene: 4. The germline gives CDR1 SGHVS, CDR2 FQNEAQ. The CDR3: CASGQGAAKNIQYF. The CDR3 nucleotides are TGTGCCAGCGGGCAGGGGGCGGCCAAAAACATTCAGTACTTC. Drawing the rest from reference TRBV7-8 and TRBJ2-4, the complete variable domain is GAGVSQSPRYKVAKRGQDVALRCDPISGHVSLFWYQQALGQGPEFLTYFQNEAQLDKSGLPSDRFFAERPEGSVSTLKIQRTQQEDSAVYLCASGQGAAKNIQYFGAGTRLSVL.

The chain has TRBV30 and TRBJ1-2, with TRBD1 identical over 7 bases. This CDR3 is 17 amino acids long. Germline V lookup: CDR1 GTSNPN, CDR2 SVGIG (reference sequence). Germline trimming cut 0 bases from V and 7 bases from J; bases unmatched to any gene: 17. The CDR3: CAWSVHTLTGVRSGYTF. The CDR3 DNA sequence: TGTGCCTGGAGTGTCCACACCCTTACAGGGGTACGCAGTGGCTACACCTTC.

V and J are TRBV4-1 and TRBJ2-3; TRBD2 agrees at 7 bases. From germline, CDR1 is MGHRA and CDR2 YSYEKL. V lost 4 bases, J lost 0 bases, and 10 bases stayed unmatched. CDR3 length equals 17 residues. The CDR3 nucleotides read TGCGCCAGCAGCCCTATGGCTAGCGGAGAGAGCACAGATACGCAGTATTTT. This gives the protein CASSPMASGESTDTQYF.

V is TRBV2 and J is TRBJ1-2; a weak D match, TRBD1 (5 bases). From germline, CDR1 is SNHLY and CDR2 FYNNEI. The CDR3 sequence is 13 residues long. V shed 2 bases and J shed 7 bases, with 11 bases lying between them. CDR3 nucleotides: TGTGCCAGCAGTGAACAGGGAAAACGTGGCTACACCTTC. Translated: CASSEQGKRGYTF.

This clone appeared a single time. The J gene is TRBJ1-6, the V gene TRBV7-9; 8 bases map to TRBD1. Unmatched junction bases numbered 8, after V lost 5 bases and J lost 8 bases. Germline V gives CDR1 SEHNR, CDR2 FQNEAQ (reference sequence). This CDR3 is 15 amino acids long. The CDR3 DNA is TGTGCCAGCAGCACCAGGGGGCCTGCCGATTCACCCCTCCACTTT. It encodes CASSTRGPADSPLHF.

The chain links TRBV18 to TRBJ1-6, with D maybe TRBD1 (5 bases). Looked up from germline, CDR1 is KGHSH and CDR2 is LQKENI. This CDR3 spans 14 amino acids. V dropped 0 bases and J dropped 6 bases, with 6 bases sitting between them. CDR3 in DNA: TGTGCCAGCTCACCACCGCAGGGTAATTCACCCCTCCACTTT. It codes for CASSPPQGNSPLHF.

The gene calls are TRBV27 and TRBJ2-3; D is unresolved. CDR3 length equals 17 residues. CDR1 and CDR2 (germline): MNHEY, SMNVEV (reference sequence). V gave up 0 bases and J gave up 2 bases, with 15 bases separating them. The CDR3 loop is CASSLSASRGHTDTQYF. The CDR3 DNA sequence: TGTGCCAGCAGTTTATCGGCTAGTAGAGGTCACACAGATACGCAGTATTTT.

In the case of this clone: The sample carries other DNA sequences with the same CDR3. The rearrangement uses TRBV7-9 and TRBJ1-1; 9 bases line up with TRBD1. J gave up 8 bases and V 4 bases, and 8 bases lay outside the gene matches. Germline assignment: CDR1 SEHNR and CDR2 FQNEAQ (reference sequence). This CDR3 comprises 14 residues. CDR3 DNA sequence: TGTGCCAGCAGCTGGGGACAGGGTAGCACCGAAGCTTTCTTT. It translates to CASSWGQGSTEAFF.

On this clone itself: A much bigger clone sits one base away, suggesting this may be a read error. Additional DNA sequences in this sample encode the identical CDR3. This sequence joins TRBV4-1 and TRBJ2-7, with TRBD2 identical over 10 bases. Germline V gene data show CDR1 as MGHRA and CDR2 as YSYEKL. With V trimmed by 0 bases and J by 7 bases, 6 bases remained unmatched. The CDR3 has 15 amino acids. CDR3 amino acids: CASSQDKREGREQYF. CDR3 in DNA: TGCGCCAGCAGCCAAGATAAGCGGGAGGGCCGTGAGCAGTACTTC.

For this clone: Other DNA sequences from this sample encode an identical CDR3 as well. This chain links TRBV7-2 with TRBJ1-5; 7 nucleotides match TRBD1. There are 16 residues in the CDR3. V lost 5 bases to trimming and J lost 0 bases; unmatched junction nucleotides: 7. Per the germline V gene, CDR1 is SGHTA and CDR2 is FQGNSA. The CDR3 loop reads CASSKTTGNSNQPQHF. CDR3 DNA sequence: TGTGCCAGCAGCAAGACGACAGGGAATAGCAATCAGCCCCAGCATTTT.

CDR3 nucleotides: TGTGCCAGTAGTATCGGACTAGCGGGAGGTGCCGGGGAGCTGTTTTTT. This gives the protein CASSIGLAGGAGELFF. The rearrangement links TRBV19 to TRBJ2-2; 14 nucleotides align to TRBD2. Per the germline V gene, CDR1 is LNHDA and CDR2 is SQIVND (reference sequence). This CDR3 region has 16 residues. Unmatched junction bases numbered 3, after V lost 3 bases and J lost 6 bases.

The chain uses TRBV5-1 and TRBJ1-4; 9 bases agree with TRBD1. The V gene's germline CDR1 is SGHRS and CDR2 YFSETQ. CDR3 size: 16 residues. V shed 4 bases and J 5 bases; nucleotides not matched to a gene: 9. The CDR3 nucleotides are TGCGCCAGCAGCCAGTTTACCGGGACAGGGAATGAAAAACTGTTTTTT. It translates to CASSQFTGTGNEKLFF.

The DNA of the CDR3 is TGTGCCAGCAGCTCAAATAGCAATCAGCCCCAGCATTTT. Translating gives CASSSNSNQPQHF. The rearrangement links TRBV7-2 to TRBJ1-5; no clear D gene. Trimming took off 4 bases at V and 0 bases at J, with 4 bases between the two ends. There are 13 residues in the CDR3. Germline CDR1 and CDR2: SGHTA and FQGNSA. The full variable domain, its missing parts supplied by reference TRBV7-2 and TRBJ1-5, is GAGVSQSPSNKVTEKGKDVELRCDPISGHTALYWYRQSLGQGLEFLIYFQGNSAPDKSGLPSDRFSAERTGGSVSTLTIQRTQQEDSAVYLCASSSNSNQPQHFGDGTRLSIL.